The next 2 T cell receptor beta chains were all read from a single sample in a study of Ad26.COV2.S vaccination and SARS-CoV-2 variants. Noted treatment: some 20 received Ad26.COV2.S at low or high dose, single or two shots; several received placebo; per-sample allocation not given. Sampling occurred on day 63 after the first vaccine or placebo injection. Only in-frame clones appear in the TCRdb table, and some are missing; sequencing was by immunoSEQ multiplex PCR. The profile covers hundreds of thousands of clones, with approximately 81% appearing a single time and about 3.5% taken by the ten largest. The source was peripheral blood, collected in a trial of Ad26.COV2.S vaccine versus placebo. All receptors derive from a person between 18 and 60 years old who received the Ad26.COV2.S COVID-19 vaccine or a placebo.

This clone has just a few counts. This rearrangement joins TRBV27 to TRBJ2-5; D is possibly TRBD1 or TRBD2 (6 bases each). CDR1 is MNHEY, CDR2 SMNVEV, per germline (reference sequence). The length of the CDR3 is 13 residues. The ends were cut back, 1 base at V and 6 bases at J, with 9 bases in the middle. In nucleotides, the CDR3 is TGTGCCAGCAGTTTATGGGGGGCTCAGACCCAGTACTTC. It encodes CASSLWGAQTQYF.

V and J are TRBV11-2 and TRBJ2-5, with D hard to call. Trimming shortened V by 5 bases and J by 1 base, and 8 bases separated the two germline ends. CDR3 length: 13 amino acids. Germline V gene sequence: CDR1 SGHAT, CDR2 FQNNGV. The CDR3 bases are TGTGCCAGCAGCCGTTCGACCCAAGAGACCCAGTACTTC. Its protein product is CASSRSTQETQYF.